The clone carrying this T cell receptor (beta chain) has ten or more counts. Its antigen is still unknown. The data were obtained in a study of blood T cells in healthy people across ages. Study-level results: Naive T cell percentage by flow cytometry tracked strongly with beta diversity. Both naive CD4+ cell counts and diversity were greater in long-lived donors than in aged donors.

V trimming: 0 bases; J trimming: 2 bases; junction bases outside the gene matches: 1. The CDR3 length is 14 residues. CDR1 and CDR2 from the germline V gene are SGDLS and YYNGEE. The authors ran a second PCR of roughly 6 to 12 cycles using a sample-barcoded 5' primer and a J-beta primer mix. TCRdb re-analysed the 5' RACE reads in MiXCR, keeping a single row per CDR3 protein. The top ten clones hold less than 8% of a sample with more than 1.4 million distinct CDR3 sequences, approximately 42% of them seen once. This TCR was recovered from a woman between 18 and 30 years old in good health. The J gene is TRBJ2-5, the V gene TRBV9; 7 bases match TRBD1. Sample: blood. CDR3 DNA: TGTGCCAGCAGCGTAGCAGGGGGACAAGAGACCCAGTACTTC. Encoded protein: CASSVAGGQETQYF. The variable domain in full, with the rest retrieved from reference TRBV9 and TRBJ2-5, is DSGVTQTPKHLITATGQRVTLRCSPRSGDLSVYWYQQSLDQGLQFLIQYYNGEERAKGNILERFSAQQFPDLHSELNLSSLELGDSALYFCASSVAGGQETQYFGPGTRLLVL.